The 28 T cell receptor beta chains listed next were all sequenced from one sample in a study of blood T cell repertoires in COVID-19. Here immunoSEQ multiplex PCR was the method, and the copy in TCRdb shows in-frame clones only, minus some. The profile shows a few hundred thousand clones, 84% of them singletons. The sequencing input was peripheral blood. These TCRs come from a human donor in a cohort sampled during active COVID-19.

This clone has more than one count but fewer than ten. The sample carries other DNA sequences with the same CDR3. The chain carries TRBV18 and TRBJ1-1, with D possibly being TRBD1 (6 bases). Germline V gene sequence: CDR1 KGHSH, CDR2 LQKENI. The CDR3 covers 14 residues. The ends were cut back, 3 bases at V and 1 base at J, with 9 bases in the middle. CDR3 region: CASSPRTENTEAFF. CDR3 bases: TGTGCCAGCTCACCCCGGACAGAGAACACTGAAGCTTTCTTT.

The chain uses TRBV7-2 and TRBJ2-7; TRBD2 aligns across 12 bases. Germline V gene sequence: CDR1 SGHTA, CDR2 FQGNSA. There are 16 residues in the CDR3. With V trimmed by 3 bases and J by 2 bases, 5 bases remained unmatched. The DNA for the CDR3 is TGTGCCAGCAGCTTTACTAGCGGGGGGTCCCCCTACGAGCAGTACTTC. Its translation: CASSFTSGGSPYEQYF.

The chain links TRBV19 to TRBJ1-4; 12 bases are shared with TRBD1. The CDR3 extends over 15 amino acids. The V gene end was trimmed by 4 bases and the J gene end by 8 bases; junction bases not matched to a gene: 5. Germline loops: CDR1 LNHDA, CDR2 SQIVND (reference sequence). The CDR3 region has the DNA TGTGCCAGTAGTACATCCGGGACAGGGGGCGAAAAACTGTTTTTT. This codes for CASSTSGTGGEKLFF.

Written as DNA, the CDR3 is TGTGCCAGCAGCGGCCGGGACAGAAAACAAGAGACCCAGTACTTC. Its protein is CASSGRDRKQETQYF. The rearrangement joins TRBV7-8 to TRBJ2-5; 7 nucleotides match TRBD1. V trimming: 5 bases; J trimming: 2 bases; junction bases outside the gene matches: 8. This CDR3 is 15 amino acids long. Germline CDR1 is SGHVS and CDR2 is FQNEAQ.

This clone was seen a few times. The CDR3 bases are TGTGCCAGCAGCCCGGGACTAGCGGGAGTTACGGTCGGGTACGAGCAGTACTTC. It specifies CASSPGLAGVTVGYEQYF. The V and J genes are TRBV4-2 and TRBJ2-7, with TRBD2 matching 14 bases. Germline V lookup: CDR1 LGHNA, CDR2 YNFKEQ. The CDR3 length is 18 residues. The V gene end was trimmed by 4 bases and the J gene end by 4 bases; junction bases not matched to a gene: 12.

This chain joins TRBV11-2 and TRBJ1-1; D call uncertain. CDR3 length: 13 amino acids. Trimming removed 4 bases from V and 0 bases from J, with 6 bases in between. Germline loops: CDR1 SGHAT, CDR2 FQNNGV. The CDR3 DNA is TGTGCCAGCAGCTCGTACATGAACACTGAAGCTTTCTTT. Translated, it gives CASSSYMNTEAFF.

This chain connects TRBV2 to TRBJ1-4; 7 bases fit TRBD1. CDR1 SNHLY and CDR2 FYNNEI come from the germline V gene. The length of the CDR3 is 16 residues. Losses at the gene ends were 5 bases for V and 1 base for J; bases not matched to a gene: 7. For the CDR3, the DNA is TGTGCCAGCAGTTCCCACAGGGGAGTAACTAATGAAAAACTGTTTTTT. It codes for CASSSHRGVTNEKLFF.

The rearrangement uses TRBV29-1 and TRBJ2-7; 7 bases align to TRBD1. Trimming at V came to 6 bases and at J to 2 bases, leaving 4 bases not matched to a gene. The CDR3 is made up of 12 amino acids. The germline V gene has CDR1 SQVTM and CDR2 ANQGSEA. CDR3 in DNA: TGCAGCGTGAGGGACAGTACCTACGAGCAGTACTTC. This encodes CSVRDSTYEQYF.

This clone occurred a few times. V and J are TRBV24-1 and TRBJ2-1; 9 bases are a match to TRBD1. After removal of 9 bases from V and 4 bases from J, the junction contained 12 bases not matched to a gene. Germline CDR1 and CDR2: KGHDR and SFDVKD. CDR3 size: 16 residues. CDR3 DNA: TGTGCCACCCTAGATCGAGGGACAGGGATGTACAATGAGCAGTTCTTC. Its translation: CATLDRGTGMYNEQFF.

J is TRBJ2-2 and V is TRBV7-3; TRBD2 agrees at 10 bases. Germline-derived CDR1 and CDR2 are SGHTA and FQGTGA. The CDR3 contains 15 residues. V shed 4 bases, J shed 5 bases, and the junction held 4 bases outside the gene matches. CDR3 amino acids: CASSSGLAATGELFF. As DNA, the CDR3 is TGTGCCAGCAGCTCCGGACTAGCGGCAACCGGGGAGCTGTTTTTT.

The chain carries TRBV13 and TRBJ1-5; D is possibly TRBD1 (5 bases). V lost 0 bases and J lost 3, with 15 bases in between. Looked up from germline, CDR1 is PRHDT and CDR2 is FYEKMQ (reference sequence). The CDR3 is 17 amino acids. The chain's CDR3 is CASSLGGRGFNNQPQHF. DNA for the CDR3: TGTGCCAGCAGCTTAGGAGGTCGGGGGTTTAACAATCAGCCCCAGCATTTT.

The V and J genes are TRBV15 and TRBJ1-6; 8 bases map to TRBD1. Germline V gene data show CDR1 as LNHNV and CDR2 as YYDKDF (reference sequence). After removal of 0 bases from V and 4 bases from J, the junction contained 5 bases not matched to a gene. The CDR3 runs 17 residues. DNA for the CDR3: TGTGCCACCAGCAGAGATCGGGACAGGCGATATAATTCACCCCTCCACTTT. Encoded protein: CATSRDRDRRYNSPLHF. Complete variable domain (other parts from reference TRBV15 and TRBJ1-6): DAMVIQNPRYQVTQFGKPVTLSCSQTLNHNVMYWYQQKSSQAPKLLFHYYDKDFNNEADTPDNFQSRRPNTSFCFLDIRSPGLGDTAMYLCATSRDRDRRYNSPLHFGNGTRLTVT.

This CDR3 reads CASSGWEDTEAFF. The CDR3 region has the DNA TGTGCCAGTAGTGGGTGGGAGGACACTGAAGCTTTCTTT. The chain has TRBV19 and TRBJ1-1, with unresolved D. CDR1 LNHDA and CDR2 SQIVND come from the germline V gene (reference sequence). V lost 5 bases to trimming and J lost 3 bases, with 10 bases between them. The CDR3 extends over 13 amino acids.

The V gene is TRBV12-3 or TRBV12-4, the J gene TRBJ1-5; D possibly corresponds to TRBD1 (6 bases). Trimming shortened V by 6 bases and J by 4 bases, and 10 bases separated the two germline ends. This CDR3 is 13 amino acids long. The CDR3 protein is CASSQGPNQPQHF. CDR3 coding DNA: TGTGCCAGCAGCCAGGGGCCTAATCAGCCCCAGCATTTT.

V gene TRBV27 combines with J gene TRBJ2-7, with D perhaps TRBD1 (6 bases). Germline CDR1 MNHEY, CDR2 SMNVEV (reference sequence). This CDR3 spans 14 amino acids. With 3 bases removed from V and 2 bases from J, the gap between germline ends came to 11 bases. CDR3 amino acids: CASSFQQGPYEQYF. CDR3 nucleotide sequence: TGTGCCAGCAGTTTCCAGCAGGGGCCCTACGAGCAGTACTTC.

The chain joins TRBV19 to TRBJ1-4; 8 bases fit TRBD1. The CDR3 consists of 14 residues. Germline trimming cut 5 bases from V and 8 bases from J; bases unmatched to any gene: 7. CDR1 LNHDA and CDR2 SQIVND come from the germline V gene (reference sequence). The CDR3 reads CASSSQGAGEKLFF. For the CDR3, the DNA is TGTGCCAGTAGTTCCCAGGGGGCGGGAGAAAAACTGTTTTTT.

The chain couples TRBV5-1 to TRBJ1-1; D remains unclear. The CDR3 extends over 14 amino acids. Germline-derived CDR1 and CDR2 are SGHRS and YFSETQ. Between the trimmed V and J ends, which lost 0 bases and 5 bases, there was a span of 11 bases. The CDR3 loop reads CASSLDNRGTEAFF. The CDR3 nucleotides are TGCGCCAGCAGCTTGGATAATCGGGGAACTGAAGCTTTCTTT.

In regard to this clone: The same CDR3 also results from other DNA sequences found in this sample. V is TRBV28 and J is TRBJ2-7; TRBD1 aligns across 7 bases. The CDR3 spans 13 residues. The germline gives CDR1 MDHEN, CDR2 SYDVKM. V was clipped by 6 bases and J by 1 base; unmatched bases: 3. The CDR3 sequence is CASRRQGSYEQYF. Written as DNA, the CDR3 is TGTGCCAGCAGACGACAGGGATCCTACGAGCAGTACTTC.

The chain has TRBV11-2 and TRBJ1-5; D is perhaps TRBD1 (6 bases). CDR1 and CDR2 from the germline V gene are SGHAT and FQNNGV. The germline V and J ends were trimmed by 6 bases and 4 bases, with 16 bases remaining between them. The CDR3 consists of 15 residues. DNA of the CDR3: TGTGCCAGCAGGTTGGACAGTAGACCAAATCAGCCCCAGCATTTT. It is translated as CASRLDSRPNQPQHF.

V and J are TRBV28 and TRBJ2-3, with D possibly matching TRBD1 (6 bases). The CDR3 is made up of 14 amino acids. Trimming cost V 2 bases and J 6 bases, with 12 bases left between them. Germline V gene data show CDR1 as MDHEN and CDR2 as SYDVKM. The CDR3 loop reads CASSLQGLRDTQYF. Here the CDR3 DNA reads TGTGCCAGCAGTTTACAGGGGCTCCGGGATACGCAGTATTTT.

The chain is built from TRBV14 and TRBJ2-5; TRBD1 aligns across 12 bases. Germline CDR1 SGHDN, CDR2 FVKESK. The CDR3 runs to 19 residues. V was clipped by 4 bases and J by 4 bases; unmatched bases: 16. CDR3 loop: CASSRPQGRDRGRRETQYF. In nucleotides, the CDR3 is TGTGCCAGCAGCCGCCCTCAGGGACGGGACAGGGGGCGTCGAGAGACCCAGTACTTC.

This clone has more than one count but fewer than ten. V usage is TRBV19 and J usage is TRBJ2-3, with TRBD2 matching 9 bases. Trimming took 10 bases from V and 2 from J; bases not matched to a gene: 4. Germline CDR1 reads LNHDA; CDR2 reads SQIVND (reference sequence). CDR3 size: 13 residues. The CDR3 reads CATRLADTDTQYF. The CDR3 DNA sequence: TGTGCCACTCGACTAGCGGACACAGATACGCAGTATTTT.

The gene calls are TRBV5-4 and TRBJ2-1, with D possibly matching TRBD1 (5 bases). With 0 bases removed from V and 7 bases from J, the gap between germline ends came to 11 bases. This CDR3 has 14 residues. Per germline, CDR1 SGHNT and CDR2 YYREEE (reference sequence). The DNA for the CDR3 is TGTGCCAGCAGCTTGGGGGGCTCGCAGAATGAGCAGTTCTTC. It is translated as CASSLGGSQNEQFF. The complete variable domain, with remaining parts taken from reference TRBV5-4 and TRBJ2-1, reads ETGVTQSPTHLIKTRGQQVTLRCSSQSGHNTVSWYQQALGQGPQFIFQYYREEENGRGNFPPRFSGLQFPNYSSELNVNALELDDSALYLCASSLGGSQNEQFFGPGTRLTVL.

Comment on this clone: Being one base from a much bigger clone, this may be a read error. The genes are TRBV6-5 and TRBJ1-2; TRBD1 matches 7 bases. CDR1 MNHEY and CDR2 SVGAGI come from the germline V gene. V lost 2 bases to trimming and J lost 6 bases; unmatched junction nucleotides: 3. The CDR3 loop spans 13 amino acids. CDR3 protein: CASSYRGGDGYTF. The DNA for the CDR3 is TGTGCCAGCAGTTACAGAGGGGGCGATGGCTACACCTTC.

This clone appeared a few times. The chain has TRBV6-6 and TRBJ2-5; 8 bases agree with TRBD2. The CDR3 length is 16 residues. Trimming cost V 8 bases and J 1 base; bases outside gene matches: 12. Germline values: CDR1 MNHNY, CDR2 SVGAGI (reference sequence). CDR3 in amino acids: CASGKTSVIGQETQYF. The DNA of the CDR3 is TGTGCCAGCGGGAAGACTAGCGTAATCGGCCAAGAGACCCAGTACTTC.

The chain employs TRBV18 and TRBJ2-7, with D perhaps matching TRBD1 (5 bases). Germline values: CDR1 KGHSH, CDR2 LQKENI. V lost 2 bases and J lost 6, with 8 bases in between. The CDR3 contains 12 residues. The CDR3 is CASSPRGGEQYF. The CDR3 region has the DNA TGTGCCAGCTCACCAAGGGGCGGCGAGCAGTACTTC.

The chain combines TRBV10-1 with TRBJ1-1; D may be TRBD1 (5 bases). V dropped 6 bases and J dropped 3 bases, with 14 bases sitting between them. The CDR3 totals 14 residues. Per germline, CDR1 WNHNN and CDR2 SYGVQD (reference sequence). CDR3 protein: CASRRGGMDTEAFF. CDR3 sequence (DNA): TGCGCCAGCAGAAGGGGAGGGATGGACACTGAAGCTTTCTTT.

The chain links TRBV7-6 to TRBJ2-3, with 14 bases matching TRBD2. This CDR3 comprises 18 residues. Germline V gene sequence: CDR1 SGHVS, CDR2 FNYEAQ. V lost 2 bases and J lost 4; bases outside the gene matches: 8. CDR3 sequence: CASSLRTSGGIIADTQYF. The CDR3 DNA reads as TGTGCCAGCAGCTTAAGGACTAGCGGGGGGATAATCGCAGATACGCAGTATTTT.